The present TCR beta chain was sequenced within a study of follicular helper T cells after annual influenza vaccination. Study observations and caveats: Most later recoveries of Day 7 ICOS+CD38+ clones were ICOS-CD38- cTfh. Change in circulating plasmablasts correlated with ICOS+CD38+ cTfh clonality change.

The time point is: 2014-2015 season, pre-vaccination. Excluded were substance abuse, HIV/AIDS, active cancer, immunomodulatory drugs and active illness. Of note for this clone: Its antigen is not known.

Produced via immunoSEQ multiplex PCR; TCRdb's table is partial and in-frame only. The table has around 13,000 clones, 78% seen once. This CDR3 region has 15 residues. CDR1 and CDR2 (germline): KGHSH, LQKENI. V lost 5 bases, J lost 5 bases, and 13 bases lay in between. The chain recombines TRBV18 with TRBJ1-6, with D unresolved. This clonotype originated in an adult who received the influenza vaccine. The sample in question was CXCR5- memory CD4+ T cells sorted from blood, obtained on the day of influenza vaccination. The CDR3: CASSAAGQNNSPLHF. The CDR3 DNA follows: TGTGCCAGCTCAGCCGCTGGCCAGAATAATTCACCCCTCCACTTT.